This T cell receptor (beta chain) was identified during a study of blood T cell repertoires in COVID-19. At the level of the study: PBMCs, B-cell-depleted T cells, or T cells were the source of the cDNA or gDNA that made up the material.

This CDR3 contains 13 residues. V trimming: 3 bases; J trimming: 2 bases; junction bases outside the gene matches: 1. From germline, CDR1 is MNHEY and CDR2 SMNVEV (reference sequence). Original processing notes: Estimation of nucleated cell counts was performed using reference gene primer amplification. Repertoires were generated with immunoSEQ multiplex PCR, while TCRdb's copy carries only in-frame clones and drops some. The DNA gave D and trimming, while V, J and clone size come from that table. In the table there are around 160,000 clones, around four fifths of which are singletons. The TCR was taken from a woman aged 40 to 50 with active or convalescent COVID-19. The chain carries TRBV27 and TRBJ2-7, with 7 bases fitting TRBD1. Sample: peripheral blood. CDR3 protein: CASSLGTAYEQYF. In DNA form, the CDR3 reads TGTGCCAGCAGTTTGGGGACAGCCTACGAGCAGTACTTC.